These 8 T cell receptor beta chains came from one sample sequenced in a study of cytomegalovirus exposure and HLA in healthy donors. The PCR used 60 Vbeta and 13 Jbeta primers. Produced via immunoSEQ multiplex PCR; TCRdb's table is partial and in-frame only. Counted here are 200,000 to 250,000 clones, 75% to 90% occurring once; the ten biggest clones make up 2.5% to 3%. The sample taken for sequencing was PBMCs. Receptors were obtained from a woman aged 40 to 49 in good health and CMV-seronegative.

The chain carries TRBV30 and TRBJ1-2; D is unresolved. In germline, CDR1 is GTSNPN, CDR2 SVGIG (reference sequence). The CDR3 runs to 11 residues. The V and J ends lost 2 bases and 5 bases respectively, with 6 bases between them. CDR3 sequence reads: CAWSRVYGYTF. CDR3 in DNA: TGTGCCTGGAGTCGGGTTTATGGCTACACCTTC. Full variable domain (rest looked up from reference TRBV30 and TRBJ1-2): SQTIHQWPATLVQPVGSPLSLECTVEGTSNPNLYWYRQAAGRGLQLLFYSVGIGQISSEVPQNLSASRPQDRQFILSSKKLLLSDSGFYLCAWSRVYGYTFGSGTRLTVV.

V is TRBV5-1 and J is TRBJ2-2; 8 nucleotides agree with TRBD1. The CDR3 loop spans 15 amino acids. With 0 bases clipped from V and 11 bases from J, the junction kept 9 bases outside the gene matches. CDR1 is SGHRS and CDR2 is YFSETQ in the germline V gene. The CDR3 reads CASSLAQGAGSELFF. The CDR3 DNA sequence: TGCGCCAGCAGCTTGGCCCAGGGGGCGGGGAGCGAGCTGTTTTTT.

The rearrangement joins TRBV29-1 to TRBJ2-1, with D possibly TRBD2 on 6 matching bases. This CDR3 is built from 16 residues. Germline CDR1 reads SQVTM; CDR2 reads ANQGSEA. Trimming stripped 3 bases from V and 0 bases from J, with 15 bases between. Here the CDR3 DNA reads TGCAGCGTTGAGGGACTTTTCATTGTCTCCTACAATGAGCAGTTCTTC. This codes for CSVEGLFIVSYNEQFF.

The chain employs TRBV7-2 and TRBJ2-2, with D perhaps matching TRBD2 (7 bases). Germline V lookup: CDR1 SGHTA, CDR2 FQGNSA. The ends were cut back, 4 bases at V and 7 bases at J, with 22 bases in the middle. The CDR3 sequence is 17 residues long. CDR3 sequence reads: CASSSAPRGRAVGELFF. The CDR3 DNA reads TGTGCCAGCAGCTCCGCTCCTAGGGGGAGGGCCGTCGGGGAGCTGTTTTTT.

This sequence joins TRBV7-9 and TRBJ2-1, with D possibly TRBD2 on 6 matching bases. Trimming cost V 5 bases and J 10 bases, with 21 bases left between them. The CDR3 covers 15 residues. The germline V gene encodes CDR1 SEHNR and CDR2 FQNEAQ (reference sequence). CDR3 sequence (DNA): TGTGCCAGCAGCAACCGGGGGACCTCAAGGACGGAGCAGTTCTTC. Translating gives CASSNRGTSRTEQFF.

The genes are TRBV21-1 and TRBJ1-4; the table's D call, TRBD1, was not checked against the DNA. TRBV21-1 is shown as a pseudogene. This CDR3 comprises 14 residues. CDR3 amino acids: CASIRGRGREKLFF. Written as DNA, the CDR3 is TGTGCCAGTATTCGGGGCAGGGGAAGGGAAAAACTGTTTTTT.

The V call is TRBV28, the J call TRBJ2-4; D is undetermined. CDR1 and CDR2 (germline): MDHEN, SYDVKM. The CDR3 extends over 16 amino acids. With 3 bases removed from V and 1 base from J, the gap between germline ends came to 13 bases. Here the CDR3 DNA reads TGTGCCAGCAGTTTTAGCCGGTCCGGGGCCAAAAACATTCAGTACTTC. It translates to CASSFSRSGAKNIQYF.

The V and J genes are TRBV28 and TRBJ1-2; tentatively, D is TRBD1 (6 bases). Germline CDR1 MDHEN, CDR2 SYDVKM. This CDR3 contains 14 residues. The V end was cut by 5 bases, the J end by 6 bases, with 16 bases between. The CDR3 protein is CASSLRPQGNGYTF. Written as DNA, the CDR3 is TGTGCCAGCAGTCTGCGACCGCAGGGGAATGGCTACACCTTC.